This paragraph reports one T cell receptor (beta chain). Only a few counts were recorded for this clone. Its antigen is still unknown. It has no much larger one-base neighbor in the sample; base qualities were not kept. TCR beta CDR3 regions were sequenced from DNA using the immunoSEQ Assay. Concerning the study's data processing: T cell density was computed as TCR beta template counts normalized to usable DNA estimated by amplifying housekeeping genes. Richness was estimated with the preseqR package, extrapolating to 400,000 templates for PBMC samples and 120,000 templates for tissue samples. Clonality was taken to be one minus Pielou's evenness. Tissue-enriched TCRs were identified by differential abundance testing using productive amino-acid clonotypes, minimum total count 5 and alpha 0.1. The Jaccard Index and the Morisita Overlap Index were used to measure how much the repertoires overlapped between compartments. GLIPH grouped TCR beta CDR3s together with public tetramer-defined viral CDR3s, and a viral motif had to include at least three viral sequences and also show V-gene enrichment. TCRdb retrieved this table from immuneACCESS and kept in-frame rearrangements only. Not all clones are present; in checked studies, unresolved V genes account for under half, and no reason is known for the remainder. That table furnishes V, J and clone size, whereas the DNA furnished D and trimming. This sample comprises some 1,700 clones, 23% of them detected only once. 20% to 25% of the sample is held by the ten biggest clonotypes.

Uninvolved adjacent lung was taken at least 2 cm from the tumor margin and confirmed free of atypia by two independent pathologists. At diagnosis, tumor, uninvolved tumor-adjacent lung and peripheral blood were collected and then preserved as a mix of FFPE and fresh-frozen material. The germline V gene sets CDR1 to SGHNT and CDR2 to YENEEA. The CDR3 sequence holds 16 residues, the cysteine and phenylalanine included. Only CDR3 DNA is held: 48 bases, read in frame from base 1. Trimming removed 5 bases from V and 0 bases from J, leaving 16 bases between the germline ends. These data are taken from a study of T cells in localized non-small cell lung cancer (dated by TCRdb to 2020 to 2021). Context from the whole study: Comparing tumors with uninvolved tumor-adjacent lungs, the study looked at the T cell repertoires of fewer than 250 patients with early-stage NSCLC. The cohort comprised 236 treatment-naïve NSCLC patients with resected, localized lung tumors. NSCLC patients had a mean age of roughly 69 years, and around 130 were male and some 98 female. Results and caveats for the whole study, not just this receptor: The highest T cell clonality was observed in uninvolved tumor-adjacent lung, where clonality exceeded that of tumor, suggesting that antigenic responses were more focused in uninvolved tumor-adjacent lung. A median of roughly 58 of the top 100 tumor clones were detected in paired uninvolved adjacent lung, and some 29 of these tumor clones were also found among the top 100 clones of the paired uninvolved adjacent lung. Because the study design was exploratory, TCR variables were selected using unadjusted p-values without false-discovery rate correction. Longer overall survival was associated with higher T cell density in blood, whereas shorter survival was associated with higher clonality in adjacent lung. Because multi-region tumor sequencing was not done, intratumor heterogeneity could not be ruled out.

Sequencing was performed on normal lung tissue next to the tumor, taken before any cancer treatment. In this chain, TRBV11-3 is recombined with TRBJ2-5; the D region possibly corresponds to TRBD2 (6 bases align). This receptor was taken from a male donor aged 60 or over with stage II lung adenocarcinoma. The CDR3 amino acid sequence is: CASSLVSGSYQETQYF. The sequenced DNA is TGTGCCAGCAGCCTGGTTAGCGGATCGTACCAAGAGACCCAGTACTTC. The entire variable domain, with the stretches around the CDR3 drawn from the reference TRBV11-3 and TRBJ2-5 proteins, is EAGVVQSPRYKIIEKKQPVAFWCNPISGHNTLYWYLQNLGQGPELLIRYENEEAVDDSQLPKDRFSAERLKGVDSTLKIQPAELGDSAVYLCASSLVSGSYQETQYFGPGTRLLVL.